This is a list of T cell receptor beta chains from one sample in a study of cytomegalovirus exposure and HLA in healthy donors. Here immunoSEQ multiplex PCR was the method, and the copy in TCRdb shows in-frame clones only, minus some. The sample lists 150,000 to 200,000 clones, about 62% occurring once. The sample comprised PBMCs. These receptors were obtained from a man aged 35 to 55 in good health and CMV-seronegative. The CDR3 runs from the conserved cysteine through the conserved F or W. The order of the fields is V gene, clone size, J gene, D gene, CDR3 DNA, CDR3 protein. A D gene is named only where the DNA matches it firmly. Only part of the rows carry a size: once, few, many, or a class if the clone is expanded.

v_call: TRBV6-6
clone_size: -
j_call: TRBJ2-7
d_call: -
cdr3_nt: TGTGCCACCACGGTTTCGTCCTACGAGCAGTACTTC
cdr3_aa: CATTVSSYEQYF

v_call: TRBV4-2
clone_size: -
j_call: TRBJ2-7
d_call: TRBD2
cdr3_nt: TGTGCCAGCAGCCAAGTCTCGGCTAGCGGGAGTAATTACGAGCAGTACTTC
cdr3_aa: CASSQVSASGSNYEQYF

v_call: TRBV2
clone_size: -
j_call: TRBJ1-5
d_call: -
cdr3_nt: TGTGCCAGCACCCTGGGGAAGGGGCAGCCCCAGCATTTT
cdr3_aa: CASTLGKGQPQHF

v_call: TRBV27
clone_size: -
j_call: TRBJ2-7
d_call: TRBD2
cdr3_nt: TGTGCCAGCAGCCTGGGACTAGCGGGATACTACGAGCAGTACTTC
cdr3_aa: CASSLGLAGYYEQYF

v_call: TRBV5-1
clone_size: -
j_call: TRBJ2-5
d_call: TRBD1
cdr3_nt: TGCGCCAGCAGCCCGGGGACAGGTTCTGGAGAGACCCAGTACTTC
cdr3_aa: CASSPGTGSGETQYF

v_call: TRBV27
clone_size: -
j_call: TRBJ2-1
d_call: TRBD2
cdr3_nt: TGTGCCAGCAGTGGCTACTGGCGGGAGAGGGAAAATGAGCAGTTCTTC
cdr3_aa: CASSGYWRERENEQFF

v_call: TRBV19
clone_size: -
j_call: TRBJ2-1
d_call: TRBD1
cdr3_nt: TGTGCCAGTACTTTCGGGACAGGATACAATGAGCAGTTCTTC
cdr3_aa: CASTFGTGYNEQFF

v_call: TRBV30
clone_size: -
j_call: TRBJ1-3
d_call: -
cdr3_nt: TGTGCCTGGAGAAAAACCACAGGGAACTCTGGAAACACCATATATTTT
cdr3_aa: CAWRKTTGNSGNTIYF

v_call: TRBV15
clone_size: -
j_call: TRBJ1-1
d_call: TRBD1
cdr3_nt: TGTGCCACCAGCTTTAGACAGGGGAACACTGAAGCTTTCTTT
cdr3_aa: CATSFRQGNTEAFF

v_call: TRBV21-1
clone_size: once
j_call: TRBJ1-4
d_call: -
cdr3_nt: TGTGCCAGCAGGGAGACGGACGCTCCAGGGGAAAAACTGTTTTTT
cdr3_aa: CASRETDAPGEKLFF

v_call: TRBV2
clone_size: once
j_call: TRBJ1-2
d_call: -
cdr3_nt: TGTGCCAGCAGTGAGACCGGGAGACTCTATGGCTACACCTTC
cdr3_aa: CASSETGRLYGYTF

v_call: TRBV11-2
clone_size: -
j_call: TRBJ2-7
d_call: -
cdr3_nt: TGTGCCAGCAGTCCTGAGACAGGCTCCTACGAGCAGTACTTC
cdr3_aa: CASSPETGSYEQYF

v_call: TRBV5-1
clone_size: few
j_call: TRBJ1-5
d_call: -
cdr3_nt: TGCGCCAGCAGCTTGGGCGGGTTGGGCAATCAGCCCCAGCATTTT
cdr3_aa: CASSLGGLGNQPQHF

v_call: TRBV5-1
clone_size: -
j_call: TRBJ2-2
d_call: TRBD2
cdr3_nt: TGCGCCAGCAGTTTGACTAGCCCGAACACCGGGGAGCTGTTTTTT
cdr3_aa: CASSLTSPNTGELFF

v_call: TRBV30
clone_size: -
j_call: TRBJ1-5
d_call: -
cdr3_nt: TGTGCCTGGAGTGGTCTTAGCAATCAGCCCCAGCATTTT
cdr3_aa: CAWSGLSNQPQHF

v_call: TRBV29-1
clone_size: -
j_call: TRBJ2-7
d_call: TRBD2
cdr3_nt: TGCAGCGTTCAACGGGGAGGGCGGGAGCAGTACTTC
cdr3_aa: CSVQRGGREQYF

v_call: TRBV27
clone_size: -
j_call: TRBJ1-2
d_call: -
cdr3_nt: TGTGCCAGCAGTTTATCTCCAGGATCTTACTATGGCTACACCTTC
cdr3_aa: CASSLSPGSYYGYTF

v_call: TRBV2
clone_size: -
j_call: TRBJ2-1
d_call: -
cdr3_nt: TGTGCCAGCAGTGTCGCAGGTGCCCGGATCTTC
cdr3_aa: CASSVAGARIF

v_call: TRBV4-1
clone_size: -
j_call: TRBJ2-1
d_call: TRBD2
cdr3_nt: TGCGCCAGCAGCCAAGGGGTCGGGGGGGGCCTTGTAGGTACGGACAATGAGCAGTTCTTC
cdr3_aa: CASSQGVGGGLVGTDNEQFF

v_call: TRBV5-4
clone_size: -
j_call: TRBJ2-5
d_call: TRBD2
cdr3_nt: TGTGCCAGCAGCTTGGGTCAGCGGGGGGGCGTCGGAGAGACCCAGTACTTC
cdr3_aa: CASSLGQRGGVGETQYF

v_call: TRBV27
clone_size: -
j_call: TRBJ2-7
d_call: -
cdr3_nt: TGTGCCAGCAGTTCGGGGTTCTACGAGCAGTACTTC
cdr3_aa: CASSSGFYEQYF

v_call: TRBV5-1
clone_size: -
j_call: TRBJ1-4
d_call: -
cdr3_nt: TGCGCCAGCAGCCCGGAGGGCCAGGGCACTAATGAAAAACTGTTTTTT
cdr3_aa: CASSPEGQGTNEKLFF

v_call: TRBV5-6
clone_size: -
j_call: TRBJ1-1
d_call: -
cdr3_nt: TGTGCCAGCAGGTCCACAGGGAACACTGAAGCTTTCTTT
cdr3_aa: CASRSTGNTEAFF

v_call: TRBV7-2
clone_size: -
j_call: TRBJ2-5
d_call: TRBD2
cdr3_nt: TGTGCCAGCAGCCAATGGGGGACTAGCGGGGGAGAGACCCAGTACTTC
cdr3_aa: CASSQWGTSGGETQYF

v_call: TRBV30
clone_size: -
j_call: TRBJ2-7
d_call: TRBD1
cdr3_nt: TGTGCCTCGGGACAGGGGAAGGGCGAGCAGTACTTC
cdr3_aa: CASGQGKGEQYF

v_call: TRBV15
clone_size: -
j_call: TRBJ2-7
d_call: TRBD1
cdr3_nt: TGTGCCACCAGCAGGGGGACAGGGGACCTCTCCTACGAGCAGTACTTC
cdr3_aa: CATSRGTGDLSYEQYF

v_call: TRBV7-2
clone_size: -
j_call: TRBJ2-5
d_call: -
cdr3_nt: TGTGCCAGCAGCTTATATGTGGAGACCCAGTACTTC
cdr3_aa: CASSLYVETQYF

v_call: TRBV2
clone_size: -
j_call: TRBJ2-7
d_call: TRBD2
cdr3_nt: TGTGCCAGCAGCCCGGGGGGGGCCCTCTCCTACGAGCAGTACTTC
cdr3_aa: CASSPGGALSYEQYF

v_call: TRBV7-9
clone_size: -
j_call: TRBJ2-3
d_call: TRBD2
cdr3_nt: TGTGCCAGCAGCGAGCTAGCGGGGGGGCGCACAGATACGCAGTATTTT
cdr3_aa: CASSELAGGRTDTQYF

v_call: TRBV5-1
clone_size: once
j_call: TRBJ1-5
d_call: TRBD1
cdr3_nt: TGCGCCAGCAGCTCGACAGGGGGCAATCAGCCCCAGCATTTT
cdr3_aa: CASSSTGGNQPQHF

v_call: TRBV30
clone_size: -
j_call: TRBJ2-1
d_call: TRBD2
cdr3_nt: TGTGCCTGGAGTACGCTAGCGGGATTCTACAATGAGCAGTTCTTC
cdr3_aa: CAWSTLAGFYNEQFF

v_call: TRBV27
clone_size: -
j_call: TRBJ2-1
d_call: TRBD2
cdr3_nt: TGTGCCAGCAGTTTACGACTAGCCAATGAGCAGTTCTTC
cdr3_aa: CASSLRLANEQFF

v_call: TRBV29-1
clone_size: -
j_call: TRBJ2-7
d_call: -
cdr3_nt: TGCAGCGTTCTGGGCTCCTACGAGCAGTACTTC
cdr3_aa: CSVLGSYEQYF

v_call: TRBV19
clone_size: few
j_call: TRBJ2-3
d_call: TRBD2
cdr3_nt: TGTGCCAGTAGTAGGGGACTAGCTACAGATACGCAGTATTTT
cdr3_aa: CASSRGLATDTQYF

v_call: TRBV6-5
clone_size: once
j_call: TRBJ2-7
d_call: TRBD1
cdr3_nt: TGTGCCAGCAGGGGACAGGGAACGGAGCAGTACTTC
cdr3_aa: CASRGQGTEQYF

v_call: TRBV19
clone_size: -
j_call: TRBJ1-5
d_call: TRBD1
cdr3_nt: TGTGCCAGTAGTTACGGGACAGGGGGTTTGTTGGGCAATCAGCCCCAGCATTTT
cdr3_aa: CASSYGTGGLLGNQPQHF

v_call: TRBV6-5
clone_size: few
j_call: TRBJ2-3
d_call: TRBD2
cdr3_nt: TGTGCCAGCAATGCAGCGGGGGGGTACACAGATACGCAGTATTTT
cdr3_aa: CASNAAGGYTDTQYF

v_call: TRBV28
clone_size: -
j_call: TRBJ1-1
d_call: -
cdr3_nt: TGTGCCAGCAGACTTTCCGGCCGAGCGATCGAAGTGCTAACTGAAGCTTTCTTT
cdr3_aa: CASRLSGRAIEVLTEAFF

v_call: TRBV11-3
clone_size: -
j_call: TRBJ2-5
d_call: -
cdr3_nt: TGTGCCAGCAGCTGCGCGGGGGCCCAAGAGACCCAGTACTTC
cdr3_aa: CASSCAGAQETQYF

v_call: TRBV30
clone_size: once
j_call: TRBJ1-1
d_call: TRBD1
cdr3_nt: TGTGCCTGGAGATATGGACAGGGCCTTGAAGCTTTCTTT
cdr3_aa: CAWRYGQGLEAFF

v_call: TRBV15
clone_size: -
j_call: TRBJ1-1
d_call: TRBD1
cdr3_nt: TGTGCCACCAGCATGGGACAGGGGGTTGAAGCTTTCTTT
cdr3_aa: CATSMGQGVEAFF

v_call: TRBV10-1
clone_size: -
j_call: TRBJ2-7
d_call: TRBD1
cdr3_nt: TGCGCCAGCAGAGGACAGGGTCCCTACGAGCAGTACTTC
cdr3_aa: CASRGQGPYEQYF

v_call: TRBV7-9
clone_size: few
j_call: TRBJ2-1
d_call: TRBD2
cdr3_nt: TGTGCCAGCAGCATGCCTCTCGCGGGGGGGGCCTTGAATGAGCAGTTCTTC
cdr3_aa: CASSMPLAGGALNEQFF

v_call: TRBV11-3
clone_size: -
j_call: TRBJ1-1
d_call: -
cdr3_nt: TGTGCCAGCAGTCTTACTTCCCCGAGTTCAGAAGCTTTCTTT
cdr3_aa: CASSLTSPSSEAFF

v_call: TRBV18
clone_size: -
j_call: TRBJ2-3
d_call: -
cdr3_nt: TGTGCCACCACCGGGACTGGCACAGATACGCAGTATTTT
cdr3_aa: CATTGTGTDTQYF

v_call: TRBV19
clone_size: -
j_call: TRBJ2-5
d_call: -
cdr3_nt: TGTGCCAGTGTCCGCGGGACTCCTGACACGTACCAAGAGACCCAGTACTTC
cdr3_aa: CASVRGTPDTYQETQYF

v_call: TRBV18
clone_size: -
j_call: TRBJ2-7
d_call: TRBD1
cdr3_nt: TGTGCCAGCTCACCAGGGGCAGGGGGCGACGAGCAGTACTTC
cdr3_aa: CASSPGAGGDEQYF

v_call: TRBV9
clone_size: -
j_call: TRBJ2-7
d_call: -
cdr3_nt: TGTGCCAGCAGCGCGCAGACAGGCGCCTTTAGGAACGAGCAGTACTTC
cdr3_aa: CASSAQTGAFRNEQYF

v_call: TRBV11-2
clone_size: few
j_call: TRBJ2-1
d_call: TRBD2
cdr3_nt: TGTGCCAGCAGCAGGGTAGCGGGCGAGTACAATGAGCAGTTCTTC
cdr3_aa: CASSRVAGEYNEQFF

v_call: TRBV5-1
clone_size: -
j_call: TRBJ1-3
d_call: -
cdr3_nt: TGCGCCAGCAGCTCGGACAGTAACTCTGGAAACACCATATATTTT
cdr3_aa: CASSSDSNSGNTIYF

v_call: TRBV2
clone_size: -
j_call: TRBJ2-1
d_call: TRBD2
cdr3_nt: TGTGCCAGCAGTGCTGGACTAGCGGGGGATATCTCGCAGTTCTTC
cdr3_aa: CASSAGLAGDISQFF

v_call: TRBV6-5
clone_size: once
j_call: TRBJ2-7
d_call: -
cdr3_nt: TGTGCCAGCGGCACTAGGGGGTACGAGCAGTACTTC
cdr3_aa: CASGTRGYEQYF

v_call: TRBV4-1
clone_size: few
j_call: TRBJ1-5
d_call: -
cdr3_nt: TGCGCCAGCAGCAGCCCGAATCAGCCCCAGCATTTT
cdr3_aa: CASSSPNQPQHF

v_call: TRBV6-5
clone_size: -
j_call: TRBJ1-2
d_call: -
cdr3_nt: TGTGCCAGCAGTTATGAACAGGGATGGTATGGCTACACCTTC
cdr3_aa: CASSYEQGWYGYTF